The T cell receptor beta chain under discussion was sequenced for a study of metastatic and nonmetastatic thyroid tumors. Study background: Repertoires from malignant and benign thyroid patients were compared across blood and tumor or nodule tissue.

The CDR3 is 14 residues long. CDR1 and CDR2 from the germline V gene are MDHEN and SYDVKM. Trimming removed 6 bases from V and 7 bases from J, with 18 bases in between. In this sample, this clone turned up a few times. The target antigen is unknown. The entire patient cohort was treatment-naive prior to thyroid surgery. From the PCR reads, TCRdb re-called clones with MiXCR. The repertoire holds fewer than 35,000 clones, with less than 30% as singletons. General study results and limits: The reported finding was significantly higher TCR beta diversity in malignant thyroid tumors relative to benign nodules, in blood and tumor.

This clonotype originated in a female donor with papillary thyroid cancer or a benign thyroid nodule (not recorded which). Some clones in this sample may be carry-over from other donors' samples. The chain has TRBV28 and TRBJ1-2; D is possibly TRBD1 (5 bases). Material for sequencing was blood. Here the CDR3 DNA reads TGTGCCAGCAGCCCGGTGGGGCGCCCCTTTGGCTACACCTTC. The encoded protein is CASSPVGRPFGYTF.